This entry lists 10 T cell receptor beta chains sequenced from one sample in a study of prognosis after radiotherapy for stage I lung cancer. Researchers used two-round multiplex PCR to amplify TCR beta CDR3 starting from genomic DNA. The first round of PCR was done with primers that matched each TRBV and TRBJ gene. MiXCR, run by TCRdb on the multiplex PCR reads, gives a single entry per CDR3 protein. Altogether fewer than 30,000 distinct CDR3 sequences are present, roughly 46% being singletons, with the ten largest covering 14% to 15%. This specimen was PBMCs, taken before or after stereotactic body radiation therapy (not recorded which). These receptors originate from a donor at least 50 years old with non-small cell lung cancer.

Details on this clonotype: A much more abundant neighbour one base away suggests this may be a read error. This rearrangement joins TRBV2 to TRBJ1-2, with D unresolved. This CDR3 is built from 14 residues. Germline CDR1 is SNHLY and CDR2 is FYNNEI. The DNA for the CDR3 is TGTGTCAGCAGCTTTGGGCAGACTAACTATGGCTACACCTTC. Amino acid sequence: CVSSFGQTNYGYTF. Full variable domain (outside the CDR3, taken from reference TRBV2 and TRBJ1-2): EPEVTQTPSHQVTQMGQEVILRCVPISNHLYFYWYRQILGQKVEFLVSFYNNEISEKSEIFDDQFSVERPDGSNFTLKIRSTKLEDSAMYFCVSSFGQTNYGYTFGSGTRLTVV.

Worth noting for this clonotype: This could be a read error, since a much larger clone is one nucleotide away. The CDR3 sequence is CASSLLASGQEAQYF. The CDR3 nucleotides are TGCGCCAGCAGCTTGTTGGCTAGCGGACAAGAGGCCCAGTACTTC. The J gene is TRBJ2-5, the V gene TRBV5-1; 7 nucleotides agree with TRBD2. The CDR3 is made up of 15 amino acids. Germline assignment: CDR1 SGHRS and CDR2 YFSETQ.

Note on this clonotype: One end of the junction is discordant with germline, which a read error may explain. V gene TRBV11-1 combines with J gene TRBJ2-3; TRBD1 matches at 8 bases. This CDR3 is built from 16 residues. Germline V gene sequence: CDR1 SGHAT, CDR2 FQDESV (reference sequence). CDR3: CASSLGPDRGKDKQYF. DNA of the CDR3: TGTGCCAGCAGCTTAGGCCCCGACAGGGGCAAAGATAAGCAGTATTTT.

This clonotype was observed at least ten times. This rearrangement joins TRBV13 to TRBJ1-1; D unclear. Germline V gives CDR1 PRHDT, CDR2 FYEKMQ (reference sequence). The CDR3 runs 15 residues. Trimming shortened V by 2 bases and J by 0 bases, and 10 bases separated the two germline ends. The CDR3 region is CASSLKWDLNTEAFF. Written as DNA, the CDR3 is TGTGCCAGCAGCTTAAAATGGGATTTGAACACTGAAGCTTTCTTT.

This clonotype appeared a single time. Being one base from a much bigger clone, this may be a read error. The V and J genes are TRBV19 and TRBJ2-2; D may correspond to TRBD1 or TRBD2 (6 bases each). Trimming cost V 7 bases and J 13 bases, with 22 bases left between them. The CDR3 runs to 14 residues. Germline-derived CDR1 and CDR2 are LNHDA and SQIVND (reference sequence). CDR3 DNA sequence: TGTGCCAGTAAAACAGGGCGGAACACCGGGAGGCTGTTTTTT. It encodes CASKTGRNTGRLFF.

This clonotype occurred many times. The J gene is TRBJ1-1, the V gene TRBV12-3 or TRBV12-4; D not resolved. CDR3 length equals 13 residues. The V end was cut by 0 bases, the J end by 0 bases, with 2 bases between. This chain's CDR3 is CASSLAVNTEAFF. CDR3 sequence (DNA): TGTGCCAGCAGTTTAGCAGTGAACACTGAAGCTTTCTTT.

The chain recombines TRBV27 with TRBJ2-1; 8 bases match TRBD2. This CDR3 spans 15 amino acids. V gave up 5 bases and J gave up 4 bases; unmatched junction bases: 7. Germline V CDR1 and CDR2: MNHEY, SMNVEV (reference sequence). CDR3 in amino acids: CASSPGLDLYNEQFF. In DNA form, the CDR3 reads TGTGCCAGCAGTCCGGGACTAGACCTTTACAATGAGCAGTTCTTC.

V is TRBV9 and J is TRBJ2-3, with TRBD2 matching 8 bases. V lost 0 bases and J lost 3; bases outside the gene matches: 6. Germline V CDR1 and CDR2: SGDLS, YYNGEE. The CDR3 has 16 amino acids. CDR3 coding DNA: TGTGCCAGCAGCGTAGTGCACGGGAGGGGGACAGATACGCAGTATTTT. Protein product: CASSVVHGRGTDTQYF.

The chain links TRBV13 to TRBJ1-2; possible D gene TRBD1, 5 bases. V lost 2 bases and J lost 6, with 16 bases in between. This CDR3 is 15 amino acids long. The V gene's germline CDR1 is PRHDT and CDR2 FYEKMQ (reference sequence). The CDR3 reads CASSLWGGKGDGYTF. The CDR3 DNA reads TGTGCCAGCAGCTTATGGGGCGGGAAGGGAGATGGCTACACCTTC.

With regard to this clonotype: A much larger clone is a single base away; this may be a read error. The rearrangement joins TRBV4-1 to TRBJ2-5; 7 nucleotides line up with TRBD2. In germline, CDR1 is MGHRA, CDR2 YSYEKL. The CDR3 runs 13 residues. CDR3 protein: CASSQWRRETKYF. Written as DNA, the CDR3 is TGCGCCAGCAGCCAATGGAGGCGGGAGACCAAGTACTTC.